This TCR beta chain is drawn from a study of STAT5B mutations in CD4+ large granular lymphocyte leukemia. Here immunoSEQ multiplex PCR was the method, and the copy in TCRdb shows in-frame clones only, minus some. The sample yields 37,000 or so clones, about four fifths seen once. The CDR3 is 13 residues long. Deletions cut 8 bases from V and 6 bases from J, with 14 bases between. CDR1 MNHEY and CDR2 SVGAGI come from the germline V gene. This sequence was found in a human donor in good health. The V call is TRBV6-5, the J call TRBJ1-3; D unclear. The sample taken for sequencing was CD4+ T cells from blood buffy coats. In DNA, the CDR3 is TGTGCCAGCGGGTCGGTGGTATTAAACACCATATATTTT. Translating it yields CASGSVVLNTIYF.